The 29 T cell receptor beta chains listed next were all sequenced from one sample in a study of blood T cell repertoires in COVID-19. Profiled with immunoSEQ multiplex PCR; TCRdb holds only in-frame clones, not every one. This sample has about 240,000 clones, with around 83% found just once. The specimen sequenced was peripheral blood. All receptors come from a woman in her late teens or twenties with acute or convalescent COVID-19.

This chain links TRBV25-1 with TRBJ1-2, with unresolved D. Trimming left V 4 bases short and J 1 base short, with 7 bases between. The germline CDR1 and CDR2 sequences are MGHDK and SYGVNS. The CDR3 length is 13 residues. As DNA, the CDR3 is TGTGCCAGCAGTGCCCAGTTTAACTATGGCTACACCTTC. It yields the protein CASSAQFNYGYTF.

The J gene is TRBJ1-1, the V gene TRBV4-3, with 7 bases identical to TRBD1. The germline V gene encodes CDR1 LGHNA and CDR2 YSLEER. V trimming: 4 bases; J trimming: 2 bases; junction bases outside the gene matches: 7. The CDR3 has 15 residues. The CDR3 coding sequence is TGCGCCAGCAGCCGATCGACAGGGATAAACACTGAAGCTTTCTTT. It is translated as CASSRSTGINTEAFF.

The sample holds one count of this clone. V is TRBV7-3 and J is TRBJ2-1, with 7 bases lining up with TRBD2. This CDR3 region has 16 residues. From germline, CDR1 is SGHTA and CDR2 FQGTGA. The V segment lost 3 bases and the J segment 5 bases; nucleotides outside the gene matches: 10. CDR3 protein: CASSFWGGAFDNEQFF. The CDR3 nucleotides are TGTGCCAGCAGCTTTTGGGGAGGGGCCTTTGACAATGAGCAGTTCTTC.

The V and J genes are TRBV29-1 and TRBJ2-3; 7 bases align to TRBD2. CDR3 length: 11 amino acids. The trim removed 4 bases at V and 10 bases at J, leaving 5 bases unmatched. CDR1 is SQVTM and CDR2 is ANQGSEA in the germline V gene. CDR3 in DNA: TGCAGCGTTGGGTCTAGCGGATCGCAGTATTTT. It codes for CSVGSSGSQYF.

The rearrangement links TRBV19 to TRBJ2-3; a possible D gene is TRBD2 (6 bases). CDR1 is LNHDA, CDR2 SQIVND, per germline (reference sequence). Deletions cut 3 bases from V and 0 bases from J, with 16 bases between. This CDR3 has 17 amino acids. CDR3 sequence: CASSMMWAGPSTDTQYF. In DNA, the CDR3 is TGTGCCAGTAGTATGATGTGGGCGGGGCCCAGCACAGATACGCAGTATTTT. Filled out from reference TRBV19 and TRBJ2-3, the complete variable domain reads DGGITQSPKYLFRKEGQNVTLSCEQNLNHDAMYWYRQDPGQGLRLIYYSQIVNDFQKGDIAEGYSVSREKKESFPLTVTSAQKNPTAFYLCASSMMWAGPSTDTQYFGPGTRLTVL.

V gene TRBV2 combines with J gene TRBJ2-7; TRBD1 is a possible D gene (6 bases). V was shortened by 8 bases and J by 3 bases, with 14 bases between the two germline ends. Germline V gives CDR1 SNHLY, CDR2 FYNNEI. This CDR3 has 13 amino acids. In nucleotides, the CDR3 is TGTGCCAGCCACCGGGACACCTTCTACGAGCAGTACTTC. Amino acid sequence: CASHRDTFYEQYF.

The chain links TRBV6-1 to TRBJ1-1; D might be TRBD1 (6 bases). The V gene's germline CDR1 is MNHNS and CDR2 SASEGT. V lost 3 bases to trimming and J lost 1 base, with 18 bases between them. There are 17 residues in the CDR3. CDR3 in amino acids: CASSERTEIKPNTEAFF. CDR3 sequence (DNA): TGTGCCAGCAGTGAGAGGACAGAGATAAAACCGAACACTGAAGCTTTCTTT.

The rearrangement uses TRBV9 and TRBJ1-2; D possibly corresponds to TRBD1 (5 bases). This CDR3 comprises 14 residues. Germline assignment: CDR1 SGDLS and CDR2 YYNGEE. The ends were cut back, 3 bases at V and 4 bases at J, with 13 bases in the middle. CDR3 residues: CASSGGGVGYGYTF. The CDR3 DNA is TGTGCCAGCAGCGGTGGAGGGGTTGGCTATGGCTACACCTTC.

The CDR3 sequence is CASSKLNSRTDTQYF. The CDR3 DNA sequence: TGTGCCAGCAGCAAACTTAACAGCCGCACAGATACGCAGTATTTT. V usage is TRBV21-1 and J usage is TRBJ2-3; TRBD1, the table's D call, lacks a check against the DNA. TRBV21-1 represents a pseudogene. The CDR3 spans 15 residues.

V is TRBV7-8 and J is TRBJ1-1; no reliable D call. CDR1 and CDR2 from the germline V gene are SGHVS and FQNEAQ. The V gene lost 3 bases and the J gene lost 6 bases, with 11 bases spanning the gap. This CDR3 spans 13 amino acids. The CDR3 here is CASSFIAQSEAFF. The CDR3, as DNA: TGTGCCAGCAGCTTCATAGCCCAATCTGAAGCTTTCTTT.

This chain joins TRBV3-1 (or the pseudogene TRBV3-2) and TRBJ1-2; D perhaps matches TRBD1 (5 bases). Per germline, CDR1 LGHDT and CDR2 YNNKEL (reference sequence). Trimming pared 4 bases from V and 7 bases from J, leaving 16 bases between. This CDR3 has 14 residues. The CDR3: CASSPWQGLSGYTF. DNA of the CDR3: TGTGCCAGCAGCCCTTGGCAGGGCCTTAGTGGCTACACCTTC.

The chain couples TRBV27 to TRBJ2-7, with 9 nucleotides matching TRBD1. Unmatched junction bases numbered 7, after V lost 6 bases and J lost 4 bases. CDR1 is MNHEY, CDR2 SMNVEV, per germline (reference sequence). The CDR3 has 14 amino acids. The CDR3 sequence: CASRRQGGGYEQYF. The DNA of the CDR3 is TGTGCCAGCAGACGACAGGGGGGCGGTTACGAGCAGTACTTC.

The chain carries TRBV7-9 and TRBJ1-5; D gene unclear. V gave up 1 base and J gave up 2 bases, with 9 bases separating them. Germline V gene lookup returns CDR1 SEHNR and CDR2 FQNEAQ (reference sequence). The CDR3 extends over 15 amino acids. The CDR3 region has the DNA TGTGCCAGCAGCTTAGGTACTCCGGGCAATCAGCCCCAGCATTTT. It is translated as CASSLGTPGNQPQHF.

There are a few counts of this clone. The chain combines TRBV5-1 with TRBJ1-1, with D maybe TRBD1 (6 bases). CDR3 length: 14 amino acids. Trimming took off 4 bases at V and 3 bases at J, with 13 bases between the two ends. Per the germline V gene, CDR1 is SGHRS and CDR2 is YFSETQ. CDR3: CASSRTGWDTEAFF. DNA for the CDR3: TGCGCCAGCAGCCGAACAGGGTGGGACACTGAAGCTTTCTTT.

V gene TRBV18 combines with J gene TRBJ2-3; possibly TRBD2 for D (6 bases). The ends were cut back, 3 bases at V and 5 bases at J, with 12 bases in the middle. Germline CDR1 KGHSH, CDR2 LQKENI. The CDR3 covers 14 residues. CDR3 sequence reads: CASSPAGLLDTQYF. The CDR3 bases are TGTGCCAGCTCACCCGCGGGACTTTTAGATACGCAGTATTTT.

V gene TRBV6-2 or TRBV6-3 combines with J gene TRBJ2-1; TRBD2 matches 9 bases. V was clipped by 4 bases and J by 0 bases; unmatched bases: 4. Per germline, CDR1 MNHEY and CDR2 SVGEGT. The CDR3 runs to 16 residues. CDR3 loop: CASSFFSGSSYNEQFF. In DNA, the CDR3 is TGTGCCAGCAGTTTCTTTAGCGGGAGCTCCTACAATGAGCAGTTCTTC.

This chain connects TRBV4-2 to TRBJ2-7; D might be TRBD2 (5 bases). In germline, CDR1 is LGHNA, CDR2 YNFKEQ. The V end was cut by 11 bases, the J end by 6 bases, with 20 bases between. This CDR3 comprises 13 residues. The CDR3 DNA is TGTGCCGCAGCCGGAGGAGCTGGGCTCGAGCAGTACTTC. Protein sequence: CAAAGGAGLEQYF.

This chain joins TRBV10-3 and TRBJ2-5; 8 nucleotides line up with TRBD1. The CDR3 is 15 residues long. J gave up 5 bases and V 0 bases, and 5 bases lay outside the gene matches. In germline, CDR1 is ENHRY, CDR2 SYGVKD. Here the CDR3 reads CAISESAGGAETQYF. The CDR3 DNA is TGTGCCATCAGTGAGTCAGCAGGGGGCGCGGAGACCCAGTACTTC.

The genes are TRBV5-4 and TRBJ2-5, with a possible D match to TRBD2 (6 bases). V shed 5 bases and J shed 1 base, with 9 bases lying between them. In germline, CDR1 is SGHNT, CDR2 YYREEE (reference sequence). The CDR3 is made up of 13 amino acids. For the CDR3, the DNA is TGTGCCAGCAGGTCGGGACTCCAAGAGACCCAGTACTTC. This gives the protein CASRSGLQETQYF.

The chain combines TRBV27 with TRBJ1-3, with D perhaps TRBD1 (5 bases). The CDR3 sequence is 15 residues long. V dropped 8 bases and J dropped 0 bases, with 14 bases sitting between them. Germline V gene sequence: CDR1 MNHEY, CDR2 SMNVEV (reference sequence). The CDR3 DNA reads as TGTGCCAGCTCACGGGGGGGGTCCTCTGGAAACACCATATATTTT. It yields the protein CASSRGGSSGNTIYF.

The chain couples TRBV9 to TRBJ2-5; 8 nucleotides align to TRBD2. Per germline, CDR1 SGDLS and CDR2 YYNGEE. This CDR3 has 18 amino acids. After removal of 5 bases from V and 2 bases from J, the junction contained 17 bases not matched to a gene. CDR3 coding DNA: TGTGCCAGCAGTCCCGGTCTAAGCGGGAGATGGGTGCAAGAGACCCAGTACTTC. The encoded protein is CASSPGLSGRWVQETQYF.

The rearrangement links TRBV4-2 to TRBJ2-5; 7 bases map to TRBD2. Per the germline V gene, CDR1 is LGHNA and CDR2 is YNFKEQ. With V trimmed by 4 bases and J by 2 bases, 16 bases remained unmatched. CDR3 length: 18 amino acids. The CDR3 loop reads CASSLQQSAGRSQETQYF. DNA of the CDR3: TGTGCCAGCAGCCTCCAGCAATCAGCGGGAAGAAGTCAAGAGACCCAGTACTTC.

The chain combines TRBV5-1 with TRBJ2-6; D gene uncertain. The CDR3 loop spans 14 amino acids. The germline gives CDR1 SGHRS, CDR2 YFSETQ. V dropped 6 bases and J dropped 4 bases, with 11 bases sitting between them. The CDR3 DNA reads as TGCGCCAGCACCTCGTCCCCCGGGGCCAACGTCCTGACTTTC. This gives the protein CASTSSPGANVLTF. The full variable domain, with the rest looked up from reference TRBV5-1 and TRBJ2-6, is KAGVTQTPRYLIKTRGQQVTLSCSPISGHRSVSWYQQTPGQGLQFLFEYFSETQRNKGNFPGRFSGRQFSNSRSEMNVSTLELGDSALYLCASTSSPGANVLTFGAGSRLTVL.

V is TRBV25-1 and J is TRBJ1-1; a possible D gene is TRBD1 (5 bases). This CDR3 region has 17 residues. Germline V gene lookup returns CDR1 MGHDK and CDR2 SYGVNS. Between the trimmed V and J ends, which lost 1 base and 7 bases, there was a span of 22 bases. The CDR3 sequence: CASSESSPTTRQIEAFF. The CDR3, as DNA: TGTGCCAGCAGTGAATCCTCCCCCACCACCCGACAGATTGAAGCTTTCTTT.

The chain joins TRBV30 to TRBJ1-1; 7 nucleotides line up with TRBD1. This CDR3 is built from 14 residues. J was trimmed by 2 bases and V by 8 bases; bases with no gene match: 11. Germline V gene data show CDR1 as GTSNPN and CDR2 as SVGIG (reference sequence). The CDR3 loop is CARTLTGTNTEAFF. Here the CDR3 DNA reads TGTGCCCGAACCTTGACAGGGACTAACACTGAAGCTTTCTTT.

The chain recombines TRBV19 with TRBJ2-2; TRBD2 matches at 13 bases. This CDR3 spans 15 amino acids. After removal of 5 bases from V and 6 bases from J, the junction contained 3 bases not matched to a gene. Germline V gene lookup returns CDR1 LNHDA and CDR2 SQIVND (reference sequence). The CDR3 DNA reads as TGTGCCAGTAGTCGGACTAGCGGGAGCGCCGGGGAGCTGTTTTTT. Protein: CASSRTSGSAGELFF.

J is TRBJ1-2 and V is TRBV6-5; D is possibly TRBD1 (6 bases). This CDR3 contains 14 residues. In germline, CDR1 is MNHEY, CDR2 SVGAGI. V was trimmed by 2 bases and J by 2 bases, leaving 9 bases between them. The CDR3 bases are TGTGCCAGCAGTTACACGACAGGCAACTATGGCTACACCTTC. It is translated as CASSYTTGNYGYTF.

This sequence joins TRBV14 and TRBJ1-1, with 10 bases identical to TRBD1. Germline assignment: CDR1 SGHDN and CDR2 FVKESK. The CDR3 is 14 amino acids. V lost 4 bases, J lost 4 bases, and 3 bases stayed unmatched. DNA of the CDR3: TGTGCCAGCAGCCGACAGGGGGCTGGCACTGAAGCTTTCTTT. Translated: CASSRQGAGTEAFF.

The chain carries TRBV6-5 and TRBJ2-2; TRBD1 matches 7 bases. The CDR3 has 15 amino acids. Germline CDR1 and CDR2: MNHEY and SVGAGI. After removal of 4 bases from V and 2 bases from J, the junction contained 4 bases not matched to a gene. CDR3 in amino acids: CASSSGTANTGELFF. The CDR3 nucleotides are TGTGCCAGCAGTTCCGGGACAGCTAACACCGGGGAGCTGTTTTTT.